This is a list of T cell receptor beta chains from one sample in a study of blood T cells in healthy people across ages. Each CDR3 protein gets one entry after TCRdb re-called the 5' RACE reads with MiXCR. The sample holds 1.2 million to 1.5 million distinct CDR3 sequences, approximately 40% seen once. Sequencing input: blood. Receptors were obtained from a woman under 30 in good health. Both conserved end residues are part of each CDR3. D genes are given only for firm matches. The size field is filled for only some rows; it gives once, few, many or a size class.

cdr3_nt: TGTGCCAGCAGCCCTCCCCCGGGACTAGCGGCCCCTGGTAGCACAGATACGCAGTATTTT
cdr3_aa: CASSPPPGLAAPGSTDTQYF
v_call: TRBV7-9
clone_size: few
j_call: TRBJ2-3
d_call: TRBD2

cdr3_nt: TGCAGTGCTCATAGCGGGAGGCTTTACAATGAGCAGTTCTTC
cdr3_aa: CSAHSGRLYNEQFF
v_call: TRBV20-1
clone_size: NA
j_call: TRBJ2-1
d_call: TRBD2

cdr3_nt: TGTGCCAGCAGTTCCGGCGGCAGGGTTGGTTATGGCTACACCTTC
cdr3_aa: CASSSGGRVGYGYTF
v_call: TRBV28
clone_size: few
j_call: TRBJ1-2
d_call: NA

cdr3_nt: TGTGCCAGCAGCTTCGCAGGGTTGGGGGGTGAAAAACTGTTTTTT
cdr3_aa: CASSFAGLGGEKLFF
v_call: TRBV7-9
clone_size: NA
j_call: TRBJ1-4
d_call: NA

cdr3_nt: TGTGCCAGCAGCGAAGTAGACAGATCCTACGAGCAGTACTTC
cdr3_aa: CASSEVDRSYEQYF
v_call: TRBV2
clone_size: few
j_call: TRBJ2-7
d_call: NA

cdr3_nt: TGTGCCAGCACAGCGGTCTCTGGGGCCAACGTCCTGACTTTC
cdr3_aa: CASTAVSGANVLTF
v_call: TRBV28
clone_size: few
j_call: TRBJ2-6
d_call: NA

cdr3_nt: TGTGCCAGCAATCCGGGAGGGCCCCCAAATGAGCAGTACTTC
cdr3_aa: CASNPGGPPNEQYF
v_call: TRBV14
clone_size: NA
j_call: TRBJ2-5
d_call: TRBD2

cdr3_nt: TGCAGTGCGGGGGGCCGGGACAGGGACACTGAAGCTTTCTTT
cdr3_aa: CSAGGRDRDTEAFF
v_call: TRBV20-1
clone_size: NA
j_call: TRBJ1-1
d_call: TRBD1

cdr3_nt: TGTGCCAGCAGTTTAGTGGGGCGGCGACTAGCGGGCGGGGATGAGCAGTTCTTC
cdr3_aa: CASSLVGRRLAGGDEQFF
v_call: TRBV28
clone_size: NA
j_call: TRBJ2-1
d_call: TRBD2

cdr3_nt: TGTGCCAAGTTAAAGACCCGAGGATATCAGCCCCAGCATTTT
cdr3_aa: CAKLKTRGYQPQHF
v_call: TRBV21-1
clone_size: NA
j_call: TRBJ1-5
d_call: NA

cdr3_nt: TGTGCCAGCAGCGACTCCAATGGCTACACCTTC
cdr3_aa: CASSDSNGYTF
v_call: TRBV9
clone_size: NA
j_call: TRBJ1-2
d_call: NA

cdr3_nt: TGCAGTGCTAGAGCGGCAAGCTCCTACGAGCAGTACTTC
cdr3_aa: CSARAASSYEQYF
v_call: TRBV20-1
clone_size: NA
j_call: TRBJ2-7
d_call: NA

cdr3_nt: TGTGCTAGTGGTTTGGTAAGGTCGGGGGGGACAGATACGCAGTATTTT
cdr3_aa: CASGLVRSGGTDTQYF
v_call: TRBV12-5
clone_size: few
j_call: TRBJ2-3
d_call: TRBD2

cdr3_nt: TGTGCCAGCAGCCTATCATGGGACATCCCCGGCCCAGAGACCCAGTACTTC
cdr3_aa: CASSLSWDIPGPETQYF
v_call: TRBV7-6
clone_size: NA
j_call: TRBJ2-5
d_call: NA

cdr3_nt: TGTGCCAGCTCACCCGGACTCAGTGGTGATCAGCCCCAGCATTTT
cdr3_aa: CASSPGLSGDQPQHF
v_call: TRBV18
clone_size: NA
j_call: TRBJ1-5
d_call: NA

cdr3_nt: TGTGCCAGCAGTTACAGGGGTCGCGGAGATACGCAGTATTTT
cdr3_aa: CASSYRGRGDTQYF
v_call: TRBV6-5
clone_size: NA
j_call: TRBJ2-3
d_call: NA

cdr3_nt: TGCAGTGCTAGAGCACTAGCGGGAGGGCCCTCCTACAATGAGCAGTTCTTC
cdr3_aa: CSARALAGGPSYNEQFF
v_call: TRBV20-1
clone_size: NA
j_call: TRBJ2-1
d_call: TRBD2

cdr3_nt: TGTGCCAGCAGGATCCGGGCCACTCAAGAGACCCAGTACTTC
cdr3_aa: CASRIRATQETQYF
v_call: TRBV2
clone_size: few
j_call: TRBJ2-5
d_call: NA

cdr3_nt: TGTGCCAGCAGTTACTCCTCCCCGTCGAGTAATTCACCCCTCCACTTT
cdr3_aa: CASSYSSPSSNSPLHF
v_call: TRBV6-6
clone_size: NA
j_call: TRBJ1-6
d_call: NA

cdr3_nt: TGCGCCAGCAGCCAAGATTCCGGGACAGGGGTCTACGAGCAGTACTTC
cdr3_aa: CASSQDSGTGVYEQYF
v_call: TRBV4-1
clone_size: few
j_call: TRBJ2-7
d_call: TRBD1

cdr3_nt: TGTGCCAGCAGCCAAGGGACTAGCGGGTCCGCAAAGTACTTC
cdr3_aa: CASSQGTSGSAKYF
v_call: TRBV12-3/TRBV12-4
clone_size: NA
j_call: TRBJ2-5
d_call: TRBD2

cdr3_nt: TGTGCCAGCAGCCGACGGACAGGGTACGGCGAGCAGTACTTC
cdr3_aa: CASSRRTGYGEQYF
v_call: TRBV12-3/TRBV12-4
clone_size: NA
j_call: TRBJ2-7
d_call: TRBD1

cdr3_nt: TGTGCCAGCAGTCGAGGGGGCGGGACAGGGACCTATGGCTACACCTTC
cdr3_aa: CASSRGGGTGTYGYTF
v_call: TRBV3-1
clone_size: NA
j_call: TRBJ1-2
d_call: TRBD1

cdr3_nt: TGTGCCAGCAGTTACCCACCCAAGCTCGGTCTGGGAGGGAATGAGCAGTTCTTC
cdr3_aa: CASSYPPKLGLGGNEQFF
v_call: TRBV6-2/TRBV6-3
clone_size: few
j_call: TRBJ2-1
d_call: TRBD2

cdr3_nt: TGTGCCAGCGTCAAAGGGGACAGCACAGATACGCAGTATTTT
cdr3_aa: CASVKGDSTDTQYF
v_call: TRBV12-3/TRBV12-4
clone_size: few
j_call: TRBJ2-3
d_call: NA

cdr3_nt: TGCAGTGCTAGTCAGGCGATCCTGGGAGAGACCCAGTACTTC
cdr3_aa: CSASQAILGETQYF
v_call: TRBV20-1
clone_size: NA
j_call: TRBJ2-5
d_call: NA

cdr3_nt: TGTGCCAACAGCCCCGGGGGAGCCAAAAACATTCAGTACTTC
cdr3_aa: CANSPGGAKNIQYF
v_call: TRBV14
clone_size: NA
j_call: TRBJ2-4
d_call: NA

cdr3_nt: TGTGCCAGCAGCGTCGGAGACGGGAGATACAATGAGCAGTACTTC
cdr3_aa: CASSVGDGRYNEQYF
v_call: TRBV9
clone_size: few
j_call: TRBJ2-7
d_call: NA

cdr3_nt: TGTGCCAGCAGTGTCCAGGGACTAGCGGGAGGATTGGGGGAGCTGTTTTTT
cdr3_aa: CASSVQGLAGGLGELFF
v_call: TRBV6-1
clone_size: NA
j_call: TRBJ2-2
d_call: TRBD2

cdr3_nt: TGCAGTGCCCCGGACATCTCTGGGGCCAACGTCCTGACTTTC
cdr3_aa: CSAPDISGANVLTF
v_call: TRBV20-1
clone_size: NA
j_call: TRBJ2-6
d_call: NA

cdr3_nt: TGTGCCAGCAGCCAAGGTGCTGGTAGGGCAGAGACCCAGTACTTC
cdr3_aa: CASSQGAGRAETQYF
v_call: TRBV4-2
clone_size: NA
j_call: TRBJ2-5
d_call: NA

cdr3_nt: TGCAGTGGGGTTAGCGGGAGAGGCGAGACCCAGTACTTC
cdr3_aa: CSGVSGRGETQYF
v_call: TRBV20-1
clone_size: NA
j_call: TRBJ2-5
d_call: TRBD2

cdr3_nt: TGTGCCAGCAGCTCGCGGGTTACCACCTCTGGGGCCAACGTCCTGACTTTC
cdr3_aa: CASSSRVTTSGANVLTF
v_call: TRBV7-9
clone_size: few
j_call: TRBJ2-6
d_call: NA

cdr3_nt: TGTGCCAGCAGCTTAGGGGTATGGCAGGGTGTTAGGAGGACTGAAGCTTTCTTT
cdr3_aa: CASSLGVWQGVRRTEAFF
v_call: TRBV7-9
clone_size: NA
j_call: TRBJ1-1
d_call: NA

cdr3_nt: TGTGCCAGCAGCTCCGACGGCGGGACTGGGTACGATACGCAGTATTTT
cdr3_aa: CASSSDGGTGYDTQYF
v_call: TRBV5-4
clone_size: NA
j_call: TRBJ2-3
d_call: NA